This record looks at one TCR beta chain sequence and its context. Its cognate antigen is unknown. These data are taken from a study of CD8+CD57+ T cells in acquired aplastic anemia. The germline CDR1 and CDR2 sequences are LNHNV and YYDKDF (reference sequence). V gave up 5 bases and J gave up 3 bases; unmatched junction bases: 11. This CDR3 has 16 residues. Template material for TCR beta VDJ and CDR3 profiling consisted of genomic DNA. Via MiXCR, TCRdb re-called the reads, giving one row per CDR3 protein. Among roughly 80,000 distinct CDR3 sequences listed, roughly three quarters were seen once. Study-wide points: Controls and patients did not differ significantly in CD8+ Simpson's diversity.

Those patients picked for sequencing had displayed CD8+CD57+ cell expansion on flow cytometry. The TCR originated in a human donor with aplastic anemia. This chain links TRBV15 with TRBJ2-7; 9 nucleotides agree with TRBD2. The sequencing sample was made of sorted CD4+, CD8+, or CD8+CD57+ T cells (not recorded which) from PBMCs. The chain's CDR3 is CATSQRGVAGDYEQYF. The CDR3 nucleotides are TGTGCCACCAGCCAAAGGGGAGTAGCGGGAGACTACGAGCAGTACTTC.